This entry lists 8 T cell receptor beta chains sequenced from one sample in a study of neoadjuvant nivolumab and ipilimumab in lung cancer. Using immunoSEQ multiplex PCR, the repertoire was profiled, and TCRdb retains in-frame clones only, with some absent. The profile shows some 10,000 clones, over 60% of them singletons. This sample comprised tumor tissue, obtained after neoadjuvant nivolumab, alone or with ipilimumab, at or shortly before surgery. The origin of the receptors is an adult with non-small cell lung cancer. Some clones in this sample may be carry-over from other donors' samples.

The gene calls are TRBV4-1 and TRBJ1-2, with 7 nucleotides matching TRBD1. J lost 3 bases, V lost 2 bases, and 3 bases had no gene match. Germline CDR1 reads MGHRA; CDR2 reads YSYEKL. The CDR3 length is 14 residues. CDR3 coding DNA: TGCGCCAGCAGCCAAAACACAGGGGACTATGGCTACACCTTC. Residues: CASSQNTGDYGYTF.

The rearrangement uses TRBV6-6 and TRBJ1-1; D is possibly TRBD1 (6 bases). The V gene lost 6 bases and the J gene lost 4 bases, with 18 bases spanning the gap. The CDR3 runs to 15 residues. CDR1 MNHNY and CDR2 SVGAGI come from the germline V gene (reference sequence). In DNA form, the CDR3 reads TGTGCCAGCAGCCTTTCGATGGGGGCTAGCACTGAAGCTTTCTTT. Protein: CASSLSMGASTEAFF.

The V and J genes are TRBV18 and TRBJ2-7, with TRBD2 matching over 11 bases. Germline V CDR1 and CDR2: KGHSH, LQKENI. The ends lost 7 bases at V and 6 bases at J; junction bases unmatched: 2. The CDR3 totals 12 residues. CDR3 coding DNA: TGTGCCAGCTTGGGACTAGCGGCCGAGCAGTACTTC. It encodes CASLGLAAEQYF.

The chain couples TRBV5-1 to TRBJ1-6; maybe TRBD1 (5 bases). CDR3 length: 14 amino acids. The germline V gene has CDR1 SGHRS and CDR2 YFSETQ. Trimming cost V 6 bases and J 7 bases, with 14 bases left between them. CDR3 in DNA: TGCGCCAGCAAGCCGGGGACTGCAAATTCACCCCTCCACTTT. Its protein is CASKPGTANSPLHF.

The chain combines TRBV7-8 with TRBJ1-1; D unclear. This CDR3 spans 14 amino acids. Germline assignment: CDR1 SGHVS and CDR2 FQNEAQ. The ends were cut back, 4 bases at V and 4 bases at J, with 13 bases in the middle. The CDR3 loop reads CASSSAPRGTEAFF. CDR3 coding DNA: TGTGCCAGCAGCTCCGCCCCCCGGGGCACTGAAGCTTTCTTT.

This chain joins TRBV12-5 and TRBJ1-2; D gene ambiguous. The germline V and J ends were trimmed by 0 bases and 4 bases, with 24 bases remaining between them. The germline V gene has CDR1 LGHNT and CDR2 FRNRAP. The CDR3 loop spans 19 amino acids. CDR3 amino acids: CASGLVTPADPNPTYGYTF. In DNA, the CDR3 is TGTGCTAGTGGTTTGGTGACGCCGGCCGACCCCAACCCCACCTATGGCTACACCTTC.

This sequence joins TRBV11-3 and TRBJ1-2; D not resolved. Germline V gene data show CDR1 as SGHNT and CDR2 as YENEEA. V was clipped by 1 base and J by 7 bases, with 10 bases between them. The CDR3 is 13 residues long. The CDR3 nucleotides read TGTGCCAGCAGCTTAGTCGGGGAGTTTGGCTACACCTTC. Its protein is CASSLVGEFGYTF.

The chain uses TRBV19 and TRBJ2-1; TRBD2 aligns across 11 bases. CDR1 is LNHDA, CDR2 SQIVND, per germline (reference sequence). This CDR3 comprises 15 residues. V lost 3 bases to trimming and J lost 9 bases; unmatched junction nucleotides: 7. CDR3 DNA: TGTGCCAGTAGTATGTTGTTAGCGGGAGGGGTTGAGCAGTTCTTC. As protein: CASSMLLAGGVEQFF.